This paragraph covers one T cell receptor (beta chain) sequence. Indicated treatment: approximately 18 received Ad26.COV2.S at low or high dose, single or two shots; 5 received placebo; per-sample allocation not given. All samples were drawn on day 63, counting from the first vaccine or placebo injection. Boston hosted the donor, who was an adult aged 18-55 years. Vaccine was an Ad26 vector expressing Wuhan-strain SARS-CoV-2 spike. The data were obtained in a study of Ad26.COV2.S vaccination and SARS-CoV-2 variants. Looking at the study overall: Enrolled in COV1001, the donor was in the Ad26.COV2.S trial arm, which received the vaccine. Once, or twice with 56 days between doses, Ad26.COV2.S was given intramuscularly.

Sequencing used immunoSEQ multiplex PCR; TCRdb keeps in-frame clones, though not all of them. The table has roughly 420,000 clones, roughly 89% seen once. Germline trimming cut 3 bases from V and 0 bases from J; bases unmatched to any gene: 5. The CDR3 length is 16 residues. CDR1 and CDR2 (germline): SGHNT, YYREEE (reference sequence). Sequencing was performed on peripheral blood, taken in a trial of Ad26.COV2.S vaccine versus placebo. This clonotype was sampled from a person aged 18-65 years who received the Ad26.COV2.S COVID-19 vaccine or a placebo. J is TRBJ2-3 and V is TRBV5-4; 9 positions match TRBD1. CDR3 coding DNA: TGTGCCAGCAGCTACCGGACAGGGGAGAGCACAGATACGCAGTATTTT. This translates into CASSYRTGESTDTQYF.